This T cell receptor (beta chain) was found in a study of CD8 T cells in ankylosing spondylitis. TCRdb re-derived calls from the 5' RACE reads in MiXCR, one entry per CDR3 protein. The sample carries about 320,000 distinct CDR3 sequences, roughly 11% recorded once. This clonotype was seen ten or more times. From germline, CDR1 is SGHRS and CDR2 YFSETQ. This CDR3 comprises 14 residues. The V and J ends lost 6 bases and 2 bases respectively, with 9 bases between them. The receptor was isolated from a female donor with ankylosing spondylitis or in good health (not recorded which). The rearrangement links TRBV5-1 to TRBJ2-6; D is unresolved. Sequenced input: blood, either unsorted or a sorted T cell fraction (not recorded which). The CDR3 loop reads CASKSSAGANVLTF. CDR3 bases: TGCGCCAGCAAATCGTCCGCTGGGGCCAACGTCCTGACTTTC.